These T cell receptor beta chains were read from a single sample in a study of CD8+CD57+ T cells in acquired aplastic anemia. TCRdb passed the reads through MiXCR, listing each CDR3 protein once. The sample consists of 100,000 to 150,000 distinct CDR3 sequences, 45% to 60% of them appearing once. The sequencing input was sorted CD4+, CD8+, or CD8+CD57+ T cells (not recorded which) from PBMCs. These receptors were taken from a human donor with aplastic anemia. CDR3s include the opening cysteine and the closing phenylalanine or tryptophan. Each record gives: D gene, J gene, clone size, V gene, CDR3 protein, CDR3 DNA. A D gene is named only where the DNA matches it firmly. Clone size is shown for a subset of rows, as once, few, many or a class of expanded clone.

d_gene: -; j_gene: TRBJ1-1; abundance: -; v_gene: TRBV28; CDR3aa: CASSSPRLRGMNTEAFF; CDR3nt: TGTGCCAGCAGTTCCCCCAGACTTCGGGGGATGAACACTGAAGCTTTCTTT
d_gene: TRBD1; j_gene: TRBJ1-2; abundance: -; v_gene: TRBV20-1; CDR3aa: CSAPDRGNYGYTF; CDR3nt: TGCAGTGCCCCTGACAGGGGTAACTATGGCTACACCTTC
d_gene: -; j_gene: TRBJ2-7; abundance: few; v_gene: TRBV28; CDR3aa: CASSFVDSPPFSYEQYF; CDR3nt: TGTGCCAGCAGTTTCGTCGACAGCCCACCGTTCTCCTACGAGCAGTACTTC
d_gene: -; j_gene: TRBJ2-3; abundance: -; v_gene: TRBV10-3; CDR3aa: CAIGEGVDSTDTQYF; CDR3nt: TGTGCCATCGGGGAGGGGGTAGATTCGACAGATACGCAGTATTTT
d_gene: -; j_gene: TRBJ1-1; abundance: many; v_gene: TRBV29-1; CDR3aa: CSVESENSEAFF; CDR3nt: TGCAGCGTTGAAAGCGAAAACAGTGAAGCTTTCTTT
d_gene: -; j_gene: TRBJ1-1; abundance: -; v_gene: TRBV15; CDR3aa: CATSRGDQGGRNTEAFF; CDR3nt: TGTGCCACCAGCAGAGGGGACCAGGGAGGGCGGAACACTGAAGCTTTCTTT
d_gene: -; j_gene: TRBJ2-2; abundance: -; v_gene: TRBV9; CDR3aa: CASTHRVVGELFF; CDR3nt: TGTGCCAGCACCCACAGGGTTGTCGGGGAGCTGTTTTTT
d_gene: -; j_gene: TRBJ1-2; abundance: -; v_gene: TRBV20-1; CDR3aa: CSARDEGNGYTF; CDR3nt: TGCAGTGCTAGAGATGAGGGAAATGGCTACACCTTC
d_gene: -; j_gene: TRBJ2-7; abundance: -; v_gene: TRBV2; CDR3aa: CASRPRGHEQYF; CDR3nt: TGTGCCAGCCGTCCACGGGGGCACGAGCAGTACTTC
d_gene: -; j_gene: TRBJ2-3; abundance: many; v_gene: TRBV7-3; CDR3aa: CASSPGQTSTDTQYF; CDR3nt: TGTGCCAGCAGCCCGGGACAAACCAGCACAGATACGCAGTATTTT
d_gene: -; j_gene: TRBJ2-6; abundance: few; v_gene: TRBV19; CDR3aa: CASSIRAMGSSGANVLTF; CDR3nt: TGTGCCAGTAGTATCCGTGCTATGGGTAGCTCTGGGGCCAACGTCCTGACTTTC
d_gene: TRBD2; j_gene: TRBJ2-7; abundance: -; v_gene: TRBV7-2; CDR3aa: CASKPGLAPFGEQYF; CDR3nt: TGTGCCAGCAAGCCGGGACTAGCCCCCTTTGGCGAGCAGTACTTC
d_gene: -; j_gene: TRBJ2-3; abundance: -; v_gene: TRBV2; CDR3aa: CASSAMRDTDTQYF; CDR3nt: TGTGCCAGCAGTGCGATGCGGGACACAGATACGCAGTATTTT
d_gene: -; j_gene: TRBJ1-2; abundance: once; v_gene: TRBV29-1; CDR3aa: CSVVGTNYGYTF; CDR3nt: TGCAGCGTTGTGGGGACTAACTATGGCTACACCTTC
d_gene: -; j_gene: TRBJ2-1; abundance: few; v_gene: TRBV24-1; CDR3aa: CATISVTGDEQFF; CDR3nt: TGTGCCACCATTTCTGTCACCGGCGATGAGCAGTTCTTC
d_gene: TRBD1; j_gene: TRBJ2-7; abundance: many; v_gene: TRBV28; CDR3aa: CASRGTGYSYEQYF; CDR3nt: TGTGCCAGCAGGGGGACAGGCTACTCCTACGAGCAGTACTTC
d_gene: -; j_gene: TRBJ1-2; abundance: -; v_gene: TRBV24-1; CDR3aa: CATSDGGYRNYGYTF; CDR3nt: TGTGCCACCAGTGATGGAGGGTACAGAAACTATGGCTACACCTTC
d_gene: TRBD2; j_gene: TRBJ2-1; abundance: -; v_gene: TRBV27; CDR3aa: CASSAGVSYNEQFF; CDR3nt: TGTGCCAGCAGTGCGGGGGTCTCCTACAATGAGCAGTTCTTC
d_gene: TRBD1; j_gene: TRBJ1-6; abundance: few; v_gene: TRBV29-1; CDR3aa: CSVEGDRGSPLHF; CDR3nt: TGCAGCGTTGAAGGGGACAGGGGTTCACCCCTCCACTTT
d_gene: -; j_gene: TRBJ2-1; abundance: -; v_gene: TRBV29-1; CDR3aa: CSVAANNEQFF; CDR3nt: TGCAGCGTTGCCGCAAACAATGAGCAGTTCTTC
d_gene: TRBD2; j_gene: TRBJ2-5; abundance: many; v_gene: TRBV6-1; CDR3aa: CASSELAAGGPETQYF; CDR3nt: TGTGCCAGCAGTGAGTTAGCAGCGGGAGGGCCAGAGACCCAGTACTTC
d_gene: -; j_gene: TRBJ2-2; abundance: -; v_gene: TRBV2; CDR3aa: CASSEEHPGTGELFF; CDR3nt: TGTGCCAGCAGTGAAGAACACCCTGGCACCGGGGAGCTGTTTTTT
d_gene: -; j_gene: TRBJ1-1; abundance: -; v_gene: TRBV9; CDR3aa: CASSIRQAYTEAFF; CDR3nt: TGTGCCAGCAGCATAAGACAGGCGTACACTGAAGCTTTCTTT
d_gene: TRBD2; j_gene: TRBJ2-1; abundance: -; v_gene: TRBV10-3; CDR3aa: CATEAGTHNEQFF; CDR3nt: TGTGCCACCGAAGCGGGAACTCACAATGAGCAGTTCTTC
d_gene: -; j_gene: TRBJ2-3; abundance: few; v_gene: TRBV29-1; CDR3aa: CSVEEGGTDTQYF; CDR3nt: TGCAGCGTTGAGGAGGGGGGCACAGATACGCAGTATTTT
d_gene: -; j_gene: TRBJ1-6; abundance: many; v_gene: TRBV7-9; CDR3aa: CASSPVQGTSPLHF; CDR3nt: TGTGCCAGCAGCCCAGTACAGGGAACTTCACCCCTCCACTTT
d_gene: -; j_gene: TRBJ1-5; abundance: few; v_gene: TRBV24-1; CDR3aa: CATSDSQWDQPQHF; CDR3nt: TGTGCCACCAGTGATTCCCAGTGGGATCAGCCCCAGCATTTT
d_gene: -; j_gene: TRBJ2-6; abundance: -; v_gene: TRBV7-3; CDR3aa: CASSDTSGANVLTF; CDR3nt: TGTGCCAGCAGCGATACCTCTGGGGCCAACGTCCTGACTTTC
d_gene: TRBD2; j_gene: TRBJ2-7; abundance: once; v_gene: TRBV20-1; CDR3aa: CSARVGLAGSYEQYF; CDR3nt: TGCAGTGCTAGGGTTGGACTAGCGGGGTCCTACGAGCAGTACTTC
d_gene: TRBD2; j_gene: TRBJ2-7; abundance: -; v_gene: TRBV10-3; CDR3aa: CAISEGSGNEQYF; CDR3nt: TGTGCCATCAGTGAAGGTAGCGGGAACGAGCAGTACTTC
d_gene: -; j_gene: TRBJ2-6; abundance: -; v_gene: TRBV20-1; CDR3aa: CSAHPPGSGANVLTF; CDR3nt: TGCAGTGCTCATCCCCCAGGGTCTGGGGCCAACGTCCTGACTTTC
d_gene: -; j_gene: TRBJ2-2; abundance: few; v_gene: TRBV15; CDR3aa: CATSGGRGTGELFF; CDR3nt: TGTGCCACTTCCGGGGGGCGCGGCACCGGGGAGCTGTTTTTT
d_gene: TRBD2; j_gene: TRBJ2-1; abundance: -; v_gene: TRBV28; CDR3aa: CASSSSSGTAYNEQFF; CDR3nt: TGTGCCAGCAGCAGCTCTAGCGGGACCGCCTACAATGAGCAGTTCTTC
d_gene: -; j_gene: TRBJ1-6; abundance: -; v_gene: TRBV7-9; CDR3aa: CASSFEQNNSPLHF; CDR3nt: TGTGCCAGCAGCTTCGAACAGAATAATTCACCCCTCCACTTT
d_gene: -; j_gene: TRBJ2-5; abundance: -; v_gene: TRBV7-2; CDR3aa: CASSDVETQYF; CDR3nt: TGTGCCAGCAGCGATGTAGAGACCCAGTACTTC
d_gene: -; j_gene: TRBJ2-1; abundance: -; v_gene: TRBV7-6; CDR3aa: CASSLEGDNEQFF; CDR3nt: TGTGCCAGCAGCTTGGAAGGGGACAATGAGCAGTTCTTC
d_gene: -; j_gene: TRBJ1-1; abundance: -; v_gene: TRBV4-1; CDR3aa: CASSQSAVMNTEAFF; CDR3nt: TGCGCCAGCAGTCAATCGGCGGTTATGAACACTGAAGCTTTCTTT
d_gene: TRBD2; j_gene: TRBJ2-3; abundance: -; v_gene: TRBV20-1; CDR3aa: CSAGLAGGPETDTQYF; CDR3nt: TGCAGTGCCGGACTAGCGGGGGGGCCAGAAACAGATACGCAGTATTTT
d_gene: TRBD1; j_gene: TRBJ2-5; abundance: -; v_gene: TRBV5-1; CDR3aa: CASSFERGQTQYF; CDR3nt: TGCGCCAGCAGCTTTGAAAGGGGGCAAACCCAGTACTTC
d_gene: -; j_gene: TRBJ2-7; abundance: -; v_gene: TRBV20-1; CDR3aa: CSATVGGNSYEQYF; CDR3nt: TGCAGCGCCACCGTAGGCGGGAACTCCTACGAGCAGTACTTC
d_gene: -; j_gene: TRBJ1-5; abundance: -; v_gene: TRBV2; CDR3aa: CASRGRQENQPQHF; CDR3nt: TGTGCCAGCAGGGGCCGCCAGGAGAATCAGCCCCAGCATTTT
d_gene: TRBD1; j_gene: TRBJ1-2; abundance: -; v_gene: TRBV29-1; CDR3aa: CSVTGQGHGYTF; CDR3nt: TGCAGCGTTACTGGACAGGGTCATGGCTACACCTTC
d_gene: TRBD1; j_gene: TRBJ2-1; abundance: -; v_gene: TRBV11-1; CDR3aa: CASSSPDRGRNEQFF; CDR3nt: TGTGCCAGCAGCTCGCCGGACAGGGGAAGGAATGAGCAGTTCTTC
d_gene: TRBD2; j_gene: TRBJ2-3; abundance: -; v_gene: TRBV10-1; CDR3aa: CASGEGLAGDTQYF; CDR3nt: TGCGCCAGCGGTGAGGGACTAGCGGGAGATACGCAGTATTTT
d_gene: -; j_gene: TRBJ2-2; abundance: -; v_gene: TRBV15; CDR3aa: CATREGLNTGELFF; CDR3nt: TGTGCCACCAGAGAGGGATTGAACACCGGGGAGCTGTTTTTT
d_gene: TRBD2; j_gene: TRBJ2-7; abundance: -; v_gene: TRBV12-3/TRBV12-4; CDR3aa: CASSLLVGGGYEQYF; CDR3nt: TGTGCCAGCAGTTTATTGGTCGGGGGGGGCTACGAGCAGTACTTC
d_gene: -; j_gene: TRBJ2-5; abundance: many; v_gene: TRBV15; CDR3aa: CATSRDRLGIETQYF; CDR3nt: TGTGCCACCAGCAGAGATCGGCTAGGGATAGAGACCCAGTACTTC
d_gene: TRBD1; j_gene: TRBJ1-2; abundance: -; v_gene: TRBV14; CDR3aa: CASSHLPTDRVYGYTF; CDR3nt: TGTGCCAGCAGCCATCTCCCCACTGACAGGGTGTATGGCTACACCTTC
d_gene: -; j_gene: TRBJ1-2; abundance: -; v_gene: TRBV19; CDR3aa: CASSTDPNYGYTF; CDR3nt: TGTGCCAGTAGTACGGACCCTAACTATGGCTACACCTTC
d_gene: TRBD1; j_gene: TRBJ2-7; abundance: -; v_gene: TRBV20-1; CDR3aa: CSARPGQGLSYEQYF; CDR3nt: TGCAGTGCTAGACCGGGACAGGGACTATCCTACGAGCAGTACTTC
d_gene: -; j_gene: TRBJ2-7; abundance: -; v_gene: TRBV19; CDR3aa: CASSIQEGFVEQYF; CDR3nt: TGTGCCAGTAGTATCCAGGAGGGTTTCGTCGAGCAGTACTTC
d_gene: TRBD2; j_gene: TRBJ2-5; abundance: -; v_gene: TRBV20-1; CDR3aa: CSADSPSGRAQETQYF; CDR3nt: TGCAGTGCGGACAGCCCTAGCGGGAGGGCCCAAGAGACCCAGTACTTC
d_gene: -; j_gene: TRBJ2-1; abundance: -; v_gene: TRBV2; CDR3aa: CASSFFRADNNEQFF; CDR3nt: TGTGCCAGCAGTTTTTTTAGGGCAGATAACAATGAGCAGTTCTTC
d_gene: -; j_gene: TRBJ2-7; abundance: few; v_gene: TRBV10-1; CDR3aa: CASREDGTYEQYF; CDR3nt: TGCGCCAGCAGGGAAGACGGGACCTACGAGCAGTACTTC